The clone carrying this T cell receptor (beta chain) was seen a handful of times. Its antigen is unknown. This sample was taken from a study of CD8 T cells in ankylosing spondylitis. Study-wide results and caveats: Characteristic, it appeared, of ankylosing spondylitis blood was a TCR beta motif of 7 or 8 highly homologous variants. Previously reported in reactive arthritis synovial fluid and blood were some of the motif variants.

The TCR beta libraries were generated through quantitative 5'-RACE incorporating molecular barcodes. TCRdb re-called the 5' RACE reads through MiXCR, storing one row per CDR3 protein. The sample lists roughly 150,000 distinct CDR3 sequences; just over 9.5% were seen once. The V gene's germline CDR1 is SGHRS and CDR2 YFSETQ. The CDR3 consists of 15 residues. Unmatched junction bases numbered 10, after V lost 6 bases and J lost 7 bases. The receptor was isolated from a female donor with ankylosing spondylitis or in good health (not recorded which). This rearrangement joins TRBV5-1 to TRBJ1-4, with 9 bases matching TRBD1. The sample comprised blood, either unsorted or a sorted T cell fraction (not recorded which). The DNA of the CDR3 is TGCGCCAGCAAAGACTCCGGGACAGGGTTTGAAAAACTGTTTTTT. This codes for CASKDSGTGFEKLFF.